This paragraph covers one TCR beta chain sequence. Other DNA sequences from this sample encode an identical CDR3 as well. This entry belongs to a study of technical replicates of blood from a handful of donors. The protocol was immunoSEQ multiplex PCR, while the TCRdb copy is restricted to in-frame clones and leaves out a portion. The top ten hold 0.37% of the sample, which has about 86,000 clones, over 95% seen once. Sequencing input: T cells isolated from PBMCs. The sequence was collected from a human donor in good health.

Here the CDR3 DNA reads TGTGCCAGCACTCAGACTAGCGACTCCTACGAGCAGTACTTC. It specifies CASTQTSDSYEQYF. The chain employs TRBV28 and TRBJ2-7, with 8 bases lining up with TRBD2. V was pared by 7 bases and J by 0 bases, with 5 bases of the junction left unmatched. Germline V gives CDR1 MDHEN, CDR2 SYDVKM. CDR3 size: 14 residues.